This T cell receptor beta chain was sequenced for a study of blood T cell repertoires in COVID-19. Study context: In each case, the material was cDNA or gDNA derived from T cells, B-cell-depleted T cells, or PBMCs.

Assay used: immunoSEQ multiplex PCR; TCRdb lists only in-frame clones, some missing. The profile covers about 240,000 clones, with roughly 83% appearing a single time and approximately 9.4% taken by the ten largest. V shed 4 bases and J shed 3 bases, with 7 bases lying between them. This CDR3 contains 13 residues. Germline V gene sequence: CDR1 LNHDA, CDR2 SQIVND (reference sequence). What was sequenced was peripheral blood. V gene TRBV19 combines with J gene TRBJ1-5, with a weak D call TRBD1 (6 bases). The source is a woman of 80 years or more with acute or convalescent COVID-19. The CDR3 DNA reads TGTGCCAGTAGTAGGGACATCAATCAGCCCCAGCATTTT. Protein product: CASSRDINQPQHF.